These 11 T cell receptor beta chains came from one sample sequenced in a study of T cell responses to AZD1222 COVID-19 vaccine (dated by TCRdb to the early 2020s). Library preparation employed the immunoSEQ multiplex PCR assay. This immuneACCESS table, as held by TCRdb, lists in-frame sequences with V and J called but not all clones. Of the missing ones, under half trace to an unresolved V gene in checked studies; the others have no known cause. The sample table shows 150,000 or so clones, and roughly 94% are seen once. The ten most abundant clones make up approximately 0.58% of the sample. Interpreted using the paper, the time point label stands for: baseline before first vaccination. Sample: peripheral blood, taken on day 0 of AZD1222 vaccination. The receptors derive from an adult in good health.

The chain has TRBV15 and TRBJ2-7, with TRBD1 matching over 7 bases. This CDR3 is 14 amino acids long. J was trimmed by 8 bases and V by 5 bases; bases with no gene match: 12. CDR1 and CDR2 from the germline V gene are LNHNV and YYDKDF (reference sequence). In nucleotides, the CDR3 is TGTGCCACCAGCGCAGGGGGAACCCTACGGCAGCAGTACTTC. Translated, it gives CATSAGGTLRQQYF.

This clone showed up just a few times. The chain has TRBV30 and TRBJ2-7; D may be TRBD1 (6 bases). Germline V lookup: CDR1 GTSNPN, CDR2 SVGIG (reference sequence). The CDR3 totals 12 residues. V lost 4 bases and J lost 2, with 9 bases in between. The CDR3 sequence: CAWTGETYEQYF. The DNA of the CDR3 is TGTGCCTGGACAGGGGAAACCTACGAGCAGTACTTC.

The chain combines TRBV12-3 or TRBV12-4 with TRBJ1-3; no clear D. V was clipped by 4 bases and J by 14 bases, with 12 bases between them. This CDR3 contains 11 residues. CDR3 sequence reads: CASSSRAGVYF. The CDR3 nucleotides are TGTGCCAGCAGTTCCCGAGCTGGTGTATATTTT.

CDR3 coding DNA: TGTGCCAGTAGTTTGGGAGGTGAAGCTTTCTTT. Protein sequence: CASSLGGEAFF. The genes are TRBV19 and TRBJ1-1; unclear D gene. Trimming pared 5 bases from V and 7 bases from J, leaving 8 bases between. The CDR3 is 11 residues long. Germline CDR1 reads LNHDA; CDR2 reads SQIVND (reference sequence).

This chain joins TRBV30 and TRBJ2-1, with 10 bases identical to TRBD1. The CDR3 totals 16 residues. Per the germline V gene, CDR1 is GTSNPN and CDR2 is SVGIG (reference sequence). The junction had 8 bases not matched to a gene; V was cut back by 1 base and J by 5 bases. The CDR3 sequence: CAWSADRGRLDNEQFF. The CDR3 DNA sequence: TGTGCCTGGAGTGCCGACAGGGGGCGCTTAGACAATGAGCAGTTCTTC.

This clone was counted only a few times. The chain has TRBV14 and TRBJ1-1, with D perhaps TRBD1 (5 bases). CDR1 and CDR2 (germline): SGHDN, FVKESK. V lost 5 bases and J 4 bases, leaving 14 bases between the germline ends. CDR3 length: 14 residues. In nucleotides, the CDR3 is TGTGCCAGCAGCTCCAGGGTATTTGGCACTGAAGCTTTCTTT. It encodes CASSSRVFGTEAFF.

J is TRBJ2-4 and V is TRBV5-6, with 7 bases that match TRBD2. V dropped 0 bases and J dropped 6; count of bases not matched to a gene: 3. CDR1 SGHDT and CDR2 YYEEEE come from the germline V gene. This CDR3 comprises 14 residues. The CDR3 is CASSLVASGNIQYF. CDR3 nucleotide sequence: TGTGCCAGCAGCTTGGTAGCTAGCGGAAACATTCAGTACTTC. Complete variable domain (other parts from reference TRBV5-6 and TRBJ2-4): DAGVTQSPTHLIKTRGQQVTLRCSPKSGHDTVSWYQQALGQGPQFIFQYYEEEERQRGNFPDRFSGHQFPNYSSELNVNALLLGDSALYLCASSLVASGNIQYFGAGTRLSVL.

This clone was detected only once. This sequence joins TRBV4-2 and TRBJ2-1; 10 bases line up with TRBD2. Germline CDR1 and CDR2: LGHNA and YNFKEQ. After removal of 4 bases from V and 6 bases from J, the junction contained 6 bases not matched to a gene. The CDR3 totals 15 residues. The CDR3 protein is CASSREREGRNEQFF. The DNA for the CDR3 is TGTGCCAGCAGCCGCGAGCGGGAGGGGCGCAATGAGCAGTTCTTC.

This chain joins TRBV12-3 or TRBV12-4 and TRBJ2-1; D possibly corresponds to TRBD1 (6 bases). V was cut by 6 bases and J by 9 bases, with 15 bases left in between. CDR3 size: 13 residues. The CDR3 DNA sequence: TGTGCCAGCAGCTCTCACAGGGATGGTGAGCAGTTCTTC. Translated: CASSSHRDGEQFF.

Details on this clone: Other DNA sequences of this sample code for an identical CDR3. CDR3 nucleotide sequence: TGTGCCAGTAGCGACAGGGGCGGAGAAAAACTGTTTTTT. Its translation: CASSDRGGEKLFF. V usage is TRBV19 and J usage is TRBJ1-4; TRBD1 matches 8 bases. The germline V gene has CDR1 LNHDA and CDR2 SQIVND (reference sequence). This CDR3 is built from 13 residues. Trimming at V came to 6 bases and at J to 8 bases, leaving 5 bases not matched to a gene.

The genes are TRBV27 and TRBJ1-2; weak D call: TRBD1 (5 bases). The CDR3 has 17 residues. Trimming stripped 1 base from V and 8 bases from J, with 23 bases between. CDR1 MNHEY and CDR2 SMNVEV come from the germline V gene (reference sequence). Here the CDR3 reads CASSLFYAPGGRGGYTF. In nucleotides, the CDR3 is TGTGCCAGCAGTTTATTTTATGCTCCCGGGGGTAGAGGGGGCTACACCTTC.